This T cell receptor beta chain stems from a study of control samples from healthy donors and cancer patients. Method: immunoSEQ multiplex PCR; TCRdb's copy keeps in-frame clones and lacks some. This sample has some 130,000 clones, with 80% to 95% found just once. V lost 2 bases to trimming and J lost 0 bases, with 11 bases between them. The CDR3 has 17 residues. The germline V gene encodes CDR1 LGHDT and CDR2 YNNKEL (reference sequence). The specimen sequenced was blood. This receptor was identified in a man younger than 35 in good health. This chain uses TRBV3-1 (or the pseudogene TRBV3-2) with TRBJ2-6; no definite D call. Here the CDR3 DNA reads TGTGCCAGCAGCCAACGTCCAGGCCTCTCTGGGGCCAACGTCCTGACTTTC. Translated, it gives CASSQRPGLSGANVLTF.